Each of the 13 T cell receptor beta chains below was sequenced from the same sample in a study of blood T cell repertoires in COVID-19. The protocol was immunoSEQ multiplex PCR, while the TCRdb copy is restricted to in-frame clones and leaves out a portion. The data show about 480,000 clones, more than 75% seen once. Sequencing was performed on PBMCs or T cells enriched from blood (not recorded which). These receptors were obtained from a woman between 40 and 50 years old who had recovered from COVID-19.

This sequence joins TRBV12-5 and TRBJ1-5; D is unresolved. V dropped 6 bases and J dropped 2 bases, with 11 bases sitting between them. The CDR3 is 14 amino acids. Per the germline V gene, CDR1 is LGHNT and CDR2 is FRNRAP. The CDR3 protein is CASGPELGNQPQHF. As DNA, the CDR3 is TGTGCTAGTGGGCCTGAGCTAGGCAATCAGCCCCAGCATTTT. Drawing the rest from reference TRBV12-5 and TRBJ1-5, the complete variable domain is DARVTQTPRHKVTEMGQEVTMRCQPILGHNTVFWYRQTMMQGLELLAYFRNRAPLDDSGMPKDRFSAEMPDATLATLKIQPSEPRDSAVYFCASGPELGNQPQHFGDGTRLSIL.

The chain joins TRBV5-6 to TRBJ2-3; D is perhaps TRBD2 (6 bases). CDR1 and CDR2 (germline): SGHDT, YYEEEE. V lost 0 bases and J lost 1, with 12 bases in between. The CDR3 extends over 16 amino acids. CDR3 bases: TGTGCCAGCAGCTTGGCGGGAGCTACCCGCACAGATACGCAGTATTTT. As protein: CASSLAGATRTDTQYF.

The chain links TRBV10-2 to TRBJ2-1, with D hard to call. Trimming left V 0 bases short and J 5 bases short, with 11 bases between. From germline, CDR1 is WSHSY and CDR2 SAAADI. CDR3 length: 15 residues. The CDR3 reads CASSESSLSDNEQFF. As DNA, the CDR3 is TGCGCCAGCAGTGAGTCGAGTCTGTCCGACAATGAGCAGTTCTTC.

The chain uses TRBV6-5 and TRBJ1-6, with no clear D. The CDR3 contains 12 residues. The V end lost 6 bases, the J end lost 11 bases, and 11 bases lay between the germline ends. The V gene's germline CDR1 is MNHEY and CDR2 SVGAGI. The CDR3 DNA reads TGTGCCAGCAGCCTCGCCCGGGCACCCCTCCACTTT. This gives the protein CASSLARAPLHF.

The chain joins TRBV6-5 to TRBJ2-7; 10 bases fit TRBD1. With V trimmed by 10 bases and J by 1 base, 7 bases remained unmatched. CDR3 length: 14 amino acids. Germline CDR1 MNHEY, CDR2 SVGAGI. CDR3 DNA sequence: TGTGCCATCAGACAGGGGGCCCAGTCCTACGAGCAGTACTTC. Amino acid sequence: CAIRQGAQSYEQYF.

For this clone: Other DNA variants within this sample encode the same CDR3. This chain joins TRBV4-3 and TRBJ2-3; perhaps TRBD2 as D (6 bases). CDR1 is LGHNA, CDR2 YSLEER, per germline. The length of the CDR3 is 14 residues. The V end lost 1 base, the J end lost 1 base, and 6 bases lay between the germline ends. This chain's CDR3 is CASSQGGGTDTQYF. The CDR3 DNA reads TGCGCCAGCAGCCAAGGGGGGGGCACAGATACGCAGTATTTT.

This clone was counted a few times. CDR3 sequence reads: CASSLDGGARTEAFF. DNA for the CDR3: TGTGCCAGCAGCTTAGATGGGGGCGCGAGAACTGAAGCTTTCTTT. The V gene is TRBV7-9, the J gene TRBJ1-1; D may be TRBD1 (6 bases). Trimming took off 1 base at V and 5 bases at J, with 14 bases between the two ends. CDR1 SEHNR and CDR2 FQNEAQ come from the germline V gene (reference sequence). The CDR3 spans 15 residues.

V and J are TRBV2 and TRBJ2-1; possibly TRBD2 for D (5 bases). This CDR3 spans 15 amino acids. Germline values: CDR1 SNHLY, CDR2 FYNNEI. V was cut by 1 base and J by 1 base, with 8 bases left in between. The CDR3 bases are TGTGCCAGCAGTGAAGGACTACTTTCCTACAATGAGCAGTTCTTC. Amino acids: CASSEGLLSYNEQFF.

V usage is TRBV9 and J usage is TRBJ1-2; 8 bases match TRBD1. CDR3 length equals 15 residues. V lost 1 base and J lost 6; bases outside the gene matches: 8. The V gene's germline CDR1 is SGDLS and CDR2 YYNGEE. The chain's CDR3 is CASSVLLSGGDGYTF. DNA of the CDR3: TGTGCCAGCAGCGTACTTCTCTCAGGGGGCGATGGCTACACCTTC.

The chain carries TRBV6-5 and TRBJ1-5; TRBD1 aligns across 8 bases. CDR1 is MNHEY and CDR2 is SVGAGI in the germline V gene. After removal of 6 bases from V and 6 bases from J, the junction contained 4 bases not matched to a gene. This CDR3 has 13 residues. In DNA form, the CDR3 reads TGTGCCAGCAGACCAGGGGGCGGTCAGCCCCAGCATTTT. This sequence encodes CASRPGGGQPQHF.

The chain carries TRBV13 and TRBJ2-1; D is perhaps TRBD2 (5 bases). Germline-derived CDR1 and CDR2 are PRHDT and FYEKMQ (reference sequence). The ends were cut back, 4 bases at V and 0 bases at J, with 31 bases in the middle. CDR3 length equals 22 residues. This chain's CDR3 is CASSSLLAPPVEPPYSYNEQFF. The CDR3 bases are TGTGCCAGCAGCTCACTCCTAGCCCCCCCAGTGGAGCCTCCTTACTCCTACAATGAGCAGTTCTTC.

This chain uses TRBV7-8 with TRBJ2-3; D call uncertain. CDR3 length equals 15 residues. V was clipped by 3 bases and J by 2 bases, with 12 bases between them. Germline V gives CDR1 SGHVS, CDR2 FQNEAQ. CDR3 bases: TGTGCCAGCAGCTTTGAAGGAGCTAACACAGATACGCAGTATTTT. Translating it yields CASSFEGANTDTQYF.

V is TRBV19 and J is TRBJ1-2; 7 nucleotides align to TRBD1. J was trimmed by 7 bases and V by 3 bases; bases with no gene match: 2. Germline V lookup: CDR1 LNHDA, CDR2 SQIVND (reference sequence). The CDR3 is made up of 12 amino acids. The CDR3 DNA reads TGTGCCAGTAGTATGAACAGGGGTGGCTACACCTTC. This encodes CASSMNRGGYTF.